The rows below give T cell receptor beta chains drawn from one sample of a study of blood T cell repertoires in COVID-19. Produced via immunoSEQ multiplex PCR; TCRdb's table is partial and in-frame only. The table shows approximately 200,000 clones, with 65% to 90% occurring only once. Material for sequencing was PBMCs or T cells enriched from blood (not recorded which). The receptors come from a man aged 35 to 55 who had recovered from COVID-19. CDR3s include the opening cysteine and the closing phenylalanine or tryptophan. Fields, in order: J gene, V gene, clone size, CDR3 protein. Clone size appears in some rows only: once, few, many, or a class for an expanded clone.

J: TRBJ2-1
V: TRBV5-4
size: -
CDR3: CATEGLAGVNEQFF

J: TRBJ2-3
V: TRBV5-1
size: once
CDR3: CASSSSLAITSTDTQYF

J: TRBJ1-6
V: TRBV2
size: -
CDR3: CASKFRGQYNSPLHF

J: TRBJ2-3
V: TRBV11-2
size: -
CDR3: CASSLAGTGGTDTQYF

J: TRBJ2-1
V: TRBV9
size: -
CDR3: CASSVTGVNEQFF

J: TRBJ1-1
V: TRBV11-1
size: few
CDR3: CASSLGIASEAFF

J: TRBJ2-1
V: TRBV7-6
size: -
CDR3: CASSLGRTGGYNEQFF

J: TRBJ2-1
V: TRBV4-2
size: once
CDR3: CASSQDPAGGHEQFF

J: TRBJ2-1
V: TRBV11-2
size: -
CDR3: CASSPRQNEQFF

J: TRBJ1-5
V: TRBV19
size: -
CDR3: CASSLWGLWHF

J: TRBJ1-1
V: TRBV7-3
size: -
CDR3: CASSSQVAEAFF